This T cell receptor (beta chain) derives from a study of blood T cell repertoires in COVID-19. Study at large: From the United States, Italy and Spain came samples of acute and convalescent COVID-19. In each case, the material was cDNA or gDNA derived from T cells, B-cell-depleted T cells, or PBMCs.

Authors' methods: The authors estimated nucleated cell counts from reference gene primer amplification. Clones were read by immunoSEQ multiplex PCR, and TCRdb kept only the in-frame ones, dropping some. V, J and clone size are taken as reported in that table, and D and trimming were inferred from the DNA itself. The sample holds about 140,000 clones, about 86% seen once. CDR3 size: 17 residues. V gene TRBV21-1 combines with J gene TRBJ1-4; the tabulated D call, TRBD1, remains unverified against the DNA. TRBV21-1 is listed as a pseudogene. The origin of this receptor is a human donor in a cohort sampled during active COVID-19. Material for sequencing was peripheral blood. CDR3 in amino acids: CASSNEGAQSTNEKLFF. CDR3 nucleotides: TGTGCCAGCAGCAATGAAGGGGCGCAATCAACTAATGAAAAACTGTTTTTT.